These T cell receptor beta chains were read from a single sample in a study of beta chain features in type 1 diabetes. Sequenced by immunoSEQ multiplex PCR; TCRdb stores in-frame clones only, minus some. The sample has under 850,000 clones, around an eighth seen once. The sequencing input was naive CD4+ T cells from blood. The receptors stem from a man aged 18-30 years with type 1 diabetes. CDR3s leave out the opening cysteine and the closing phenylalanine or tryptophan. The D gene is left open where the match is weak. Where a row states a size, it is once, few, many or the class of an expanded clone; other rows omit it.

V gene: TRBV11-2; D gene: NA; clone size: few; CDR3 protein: ASRHPGRTPSTGELF
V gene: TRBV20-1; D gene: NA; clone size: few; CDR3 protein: SATVNTEAF
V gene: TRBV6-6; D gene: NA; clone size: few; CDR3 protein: ASSYSRDQTPSQH
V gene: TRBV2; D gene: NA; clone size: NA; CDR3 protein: ASSKGGNQPQH
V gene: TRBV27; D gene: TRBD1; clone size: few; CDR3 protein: ASRRSGGTYEQY
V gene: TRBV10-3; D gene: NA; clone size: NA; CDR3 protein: AISPGITASGANVLT
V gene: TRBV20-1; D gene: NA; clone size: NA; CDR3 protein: SARDNGLQY
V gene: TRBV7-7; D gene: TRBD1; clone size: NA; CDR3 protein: ASSLVSPGTGSFSGANVLT
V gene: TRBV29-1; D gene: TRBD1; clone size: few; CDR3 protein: SAGTGGTSSGANVLT
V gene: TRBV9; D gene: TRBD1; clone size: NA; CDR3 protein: ASIRDRASGANVLT
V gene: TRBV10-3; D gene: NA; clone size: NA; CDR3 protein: AISAVSSYEQY
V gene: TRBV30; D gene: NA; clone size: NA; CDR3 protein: AWNLQGSADTQY
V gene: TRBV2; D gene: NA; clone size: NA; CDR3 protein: ASSVEGILQY
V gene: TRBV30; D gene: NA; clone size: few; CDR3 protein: AWSVGFAGANVLT
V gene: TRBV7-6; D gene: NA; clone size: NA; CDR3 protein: ASSLEGVFSEAF
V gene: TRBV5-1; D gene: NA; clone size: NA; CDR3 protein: ASSPGLAYNTDTQY
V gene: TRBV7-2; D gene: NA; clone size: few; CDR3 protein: ASSTQGGTEAF
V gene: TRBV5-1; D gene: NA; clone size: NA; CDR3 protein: ASSRDRSSYNEQF
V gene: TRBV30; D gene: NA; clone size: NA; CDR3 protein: AWIPAPGSYNSPLH
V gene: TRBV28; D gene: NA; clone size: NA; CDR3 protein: ASSLERRYEQY
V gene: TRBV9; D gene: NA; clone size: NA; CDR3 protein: ASSLTLATDTQY
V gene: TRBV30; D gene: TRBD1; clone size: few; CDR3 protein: AWSNQGASQPQH
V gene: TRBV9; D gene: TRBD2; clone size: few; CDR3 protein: ASSVELAAYNEQF
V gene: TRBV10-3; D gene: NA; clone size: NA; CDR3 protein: AISVEDYGYT
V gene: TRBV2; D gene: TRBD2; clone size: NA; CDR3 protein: ASAWTSGLQETQY
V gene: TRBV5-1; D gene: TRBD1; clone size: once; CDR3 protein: ASSLVGTDPGNTIY
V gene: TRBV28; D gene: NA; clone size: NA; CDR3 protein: ASSGTVYGYT
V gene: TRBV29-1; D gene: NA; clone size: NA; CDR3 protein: SVGSQLLETQY
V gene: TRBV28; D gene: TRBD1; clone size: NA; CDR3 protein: ASSLAGTGPEKLF
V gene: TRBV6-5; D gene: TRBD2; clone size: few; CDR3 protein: ASTGTSGGSYEQY
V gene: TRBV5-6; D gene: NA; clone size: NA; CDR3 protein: ASSFRDGYT
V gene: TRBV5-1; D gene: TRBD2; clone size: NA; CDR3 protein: ASGASGAPDTQY
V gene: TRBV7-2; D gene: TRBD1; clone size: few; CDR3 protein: ASSTPSGTVNTGELF
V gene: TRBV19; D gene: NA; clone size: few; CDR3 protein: ASRRANPGEKLF
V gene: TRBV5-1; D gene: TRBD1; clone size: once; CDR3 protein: ASSLSQGEEKLF
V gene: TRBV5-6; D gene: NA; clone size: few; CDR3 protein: ASSLNTEAF
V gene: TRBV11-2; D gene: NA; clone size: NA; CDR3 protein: ASSPALGTQY
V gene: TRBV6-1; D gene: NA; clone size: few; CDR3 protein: ASRETGNTGELF
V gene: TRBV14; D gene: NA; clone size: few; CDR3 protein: ASSQELETGFRYT
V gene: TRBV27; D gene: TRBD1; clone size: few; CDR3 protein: ASSQDRGGSPLH
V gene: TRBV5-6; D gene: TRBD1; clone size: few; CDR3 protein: ASSLLGQGFHEQY
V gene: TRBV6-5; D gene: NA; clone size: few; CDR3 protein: ASSSGVLKTQY
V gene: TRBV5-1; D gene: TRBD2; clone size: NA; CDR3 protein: ASSLGLAGAYEQY
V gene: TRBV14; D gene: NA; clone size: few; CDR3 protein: ASSQVGGGGDTQY
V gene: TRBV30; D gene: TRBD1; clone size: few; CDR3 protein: AWSVGGTVNTEAF
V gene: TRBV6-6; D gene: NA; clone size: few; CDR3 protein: ASIRTVAYGYT
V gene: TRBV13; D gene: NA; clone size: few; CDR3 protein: ASSLPSGQAF